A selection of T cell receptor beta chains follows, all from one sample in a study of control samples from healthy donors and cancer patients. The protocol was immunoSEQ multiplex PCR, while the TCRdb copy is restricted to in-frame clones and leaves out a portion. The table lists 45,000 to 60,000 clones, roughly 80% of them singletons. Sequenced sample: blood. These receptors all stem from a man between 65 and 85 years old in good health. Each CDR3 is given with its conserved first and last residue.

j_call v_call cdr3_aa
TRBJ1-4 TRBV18 CASSIYSATNEKLFF
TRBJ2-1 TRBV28 CASTLGGKQFF
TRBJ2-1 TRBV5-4 CASSYELAGGYNEQFF
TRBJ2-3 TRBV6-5 CASSSMVAQYF
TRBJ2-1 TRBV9 CASSAGGGPYNEQFF
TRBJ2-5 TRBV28 CASKMTGQVWEETQYF
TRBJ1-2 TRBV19 CASSRSDGYTF
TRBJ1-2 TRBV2 CASMGTGDYGYTF
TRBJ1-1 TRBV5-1 CASRFRMGGVTEAFF
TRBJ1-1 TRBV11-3 CASSYMGFGVNTEAFF
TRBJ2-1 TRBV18 CASSPDGGYNEQFF
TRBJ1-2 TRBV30 CAWIQQDNYGYTF
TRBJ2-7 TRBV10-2 CASSEGVAGEQYF
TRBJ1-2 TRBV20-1 CSASSRGRNYGYTF
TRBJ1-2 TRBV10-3 CAISESTGRWGYGYTF
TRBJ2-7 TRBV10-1 CASSPGTGYEQYF
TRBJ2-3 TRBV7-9 CASSFGQGRTDTQYF
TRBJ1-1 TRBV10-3 CAISAWTGGTEAFF
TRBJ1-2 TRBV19 CASSRAYGQGLDGYTF
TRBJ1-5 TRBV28 CASIASGQGSNQPQHF
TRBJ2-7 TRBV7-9 CASALQHRVYEQYF
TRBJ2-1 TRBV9 CASSADSSSEQFF
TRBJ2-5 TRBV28 CASSPPRGDRGLRTQYF
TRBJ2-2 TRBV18 CASSPRMGADTGELFF
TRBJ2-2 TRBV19 CASSTGLAPLTGELFF
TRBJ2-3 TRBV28 CASSPRDLPRVQYF
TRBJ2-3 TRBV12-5 CASGLVLTSGRSTDTQYF
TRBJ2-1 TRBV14 CASSPFRNEQFF
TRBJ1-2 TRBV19 CASSTSPGQGIYGYTF
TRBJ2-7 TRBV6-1 CASSDLGLPTGTYEQYF
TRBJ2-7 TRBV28 CASNPLAGVTYEQYF
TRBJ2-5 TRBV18 CASSPGTGDETQYF
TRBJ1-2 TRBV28 CASSYVGAHRNYTF
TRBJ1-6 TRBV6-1 CASSEALVSTDSPLHF
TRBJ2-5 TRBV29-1 CSVNKMDRGFETQYF
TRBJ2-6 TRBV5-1 CASSWALSGANVLTF
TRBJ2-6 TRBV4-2 CASSPGGLSGANVLTF
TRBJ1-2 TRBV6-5 CASTQPGTGIYTF
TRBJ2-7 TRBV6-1 CASSEGTSGFYEQYF
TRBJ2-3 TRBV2 CASRGKGGLDTQYF
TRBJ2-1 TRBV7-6 CASSLGQNNEQFF
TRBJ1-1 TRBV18 CASSPRNTEAFF
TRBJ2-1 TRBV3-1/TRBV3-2 CASSHHNEQFF
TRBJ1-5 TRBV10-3 CATSDRDTAIQPQHF